The 24 T cell receptor beta chains below come from one sample, sequenced in a study of T cell changes during pregnancy in multiple sclerosis. The table came from immunoSEQ multiplex PCR; TCRdb's copy has only in-frame clones and leaves some out. This sample yields roughly 100,000 clones, of which 80% to 95% are seen a single time; about 3% belongs to the top ten. The material sequenced was peripheral blood, taken after pregnancy. The receptors were sampled from a female donor with multiple sclerosis, enrolled in a pregnancy study.

The chain combines TRBV4-1 with TRBJ2-5; TRBD2 matches at 10 bases. Trimming at V came to 2 bases and at J to 4 bases, leaving 4 bases not matched to a gene. CDR1 is MGHRA and CDR2 is YSYEKL in the germline V gene. The CDR3 has 15 amino acids. The DNA of the CDR3 is TGCGCCAGCAGCCAACCAGCGGGGGGGGGAGAGACCCAGTACTTC. Amino acids: CASSQPAGGGETQYF.

This chain connects TRBV9 to TRBJ1-6; 9 bases match TRBD1. Germline values: CDR1 SGDLS, CDR2 YYNGEE. The CDR3 consists of 15 residues. The junction had 8 bases not matched to a gene; V was cut back by 3 bases and J by 10 bases. The CDR3 DNA is TGTGCCAGCAGCGAATTCCGGGACAGGGTCTCACCCCTCCACTTT. It codes for CASSEFRDRVSPLHF.

The chain employs TRBV29-1 and TRBJ1-3; no reliable D call. This CDR3 spans 11 amino acids. From germline, CDR1 is SQVTM and CDR2 ANQGSEA. Trimming removed 8 bases from V and 2 bases from J, with 7 bases in between. The CDR3 is CSLQTGNTIYF. The CDR3 DNA follows: TGCAGCCTACAGACTGGAAACACCATATATTTT.

The V call is TRBV6-5, the J call TRBJ2-5, with D perhaps TRBD2 (6 bases). V was cut by 0 bases and J by 5 bases, with 10 bases left in between. Germline CDR1 and CDR2: MNHEY and SVGAGI. The CDR3 contains 14 residues. As DNA, the CDR3 is TGTGCCAGCAGTTACTCTGCTAGCGCGGAGACCCAGTACTTC. As protein: CASSYSASAETQYF.

The chain uses TRBV15 and TRBJ1-2, with TRBD1 as a possible D gene (6 bases). The length of the CDR3 is 16 residues. The V gene's germline CDR1 is LNHNV and CDR2 YYDKDF (reference sequence). The V and J ends lost 5 bases and 7 bases respectively, with 23 bases between them. The CDR3 protein is CATSPNRQAPRGGYTF. The CDR3 DNA reads as TGTGCCACCAGCCCAAATCGACAGGCCCCCAGGGGTGGCTACACCTTC.

This sequence joins TRBV19 and TRBJ1-3, with D unclear. Trimming took 0 bases from V and 0 from J, leaving 6 bases between them. The CDR3 has 15 residues. Per germline, CDR1 LNHDA and CDR2 SQIVND (reference sequence). The CDR3 reads CASSIEGVSGNTIYF. The CDR3 DNA sequence: TGTGCCAGTAGTATAGAAGGAGTCTCTGGAAACACCATATATTTT.

CDR3 bases: TGTGCCAGCAGTTTATTTGCCCGGACTAGCGGGGGCCCATCAAATGAGCAGTTCTTC. It yields the protein CASSLFARTSGGPSNEQFF. The chain is built from TRBV27 and TRBJ2-1, with 13 bases identical to TRBD2. The CDR3 loop spans 19 amino acids. Trimming removed 1 base from V and 7 bases from J; junction bases left unmatched: 13. Germline loops: CDR1 MNHEY, CDR2 SMNVEV (reference sequence).

J is TRBJ2-2 and V is TRBV2, with 10 positions matching TRBD2. The CDR3 loop spans 15 amino acids. V lost 4 bases to trimming and J lost 6 bases; unmatched junction nucleotides: 5. In germline, CDR1 is SNHLY, CDR2 FYNNEI. CDR3 protein: CASSAASGGAGELFF. Here the CDR3 DNA reads TGTGCCAGCAGTGCGGCTAGCGGGGGCGCCGGGGAGCTGTTTTTT.

The J gene is TRBJ2-1, the V gene TRBV29-1, with D unresolved. The CDR3 loop spans 10 amino acids. Germline V gives CDR1 SQVTM, CDR2 ANQGSEA. The ends were cut back, 6 bases at V and 6 bases at J, with 6 bases in the middle. DNA for the CDR3: TGCAGCGTCTCCCTCAATGAGCAGTTCTTC. This encodes CSVSLNEQFF.

This clone was detected only once. The chain joins TRBV7-3 to TRBJ1-1; D not certain. The germline gives CDR1 SGHTA, CDR2 FQGTGA. Trimming removed 4 bases from V and 1 base from J, with 7 bases in between. The CDR3 is 13 amino acids. This CDR3 is CASSSQSNTEAFF. CDR3 nucleotides: TGTGCCAGCAGCTCCCAGTCGAACACTGAAGCTTTCTTT.

V usage is TRBV29-1 and J usage is TRBJ1-2, with 7 bases lining up with TRBD1. This CDR3 comprises 12 residues. Germline CDR1 is SQVTM and CDR2 is ANQGSEA. Trimming at V came to 6 bases and at J to 4 bases, leaving 5 bases not matched to a gene. The CDR3 DNA reads TGCAGCGTCCCCGGGACAGCCTATGGCTACACCTTC. Encoded protein: CSVPGTAYGYTF.

The chain is built from TRBV7-6 and TRBJ2-7, with TRBD1 identical over 7 bases. Germline trimming cut 4 bases from V and 1 base from J; bases unmatched to any gene: 4. Germline V gives CDR1 SGHVS, CDR2 FNYEAQ. This CDR3 spans 14 amino acids. The CDR3 sequence is CASSSRDRSYEQYF. The CDR3 nucleotides read TGTGCCAGCAGCTCCCGGGACAGATCCTACGAGCAGTACTTC.

This clone was detected only once. A junction boundary mismatches the germline segment, possibly from a read error. The chain combines TRBV7-7 with TRBJ2-5, with D possibly TRBD2 on 5 matching bases. Germline V lookup: CDR1 SSHAT, CDR2 FNYEAQ (reference sequence). The length of the CDR3 is 15 residues. The CDR3 bases are TGTGCTAGCAGCTTAGCGTTTGGCCATGAAGAGACCCAGTACTTC. The encoded protein is CASSLAFGHEETQYF.

The chain employs TRBV19 and TRBJ1-2; 10 bases fit TRBD1. Looked up from germline, CDR1 is LNHDA and CDR2 is SQIVND (reference sequence). V was pared by 8 bases and J by 6 bases, with 3 bases of the junction left unmatched. The CDR3 runs 12 residues. For the CDR3, the DNA is TGTGCCAGTGCGACAGGGGGCGATGGCTACACCTTC. This codes for CASATGGDGYTF.

The V call is TRBV2, the J call TRBJ1-2, with 7 bases matching TRBD1. V trimming: 10 bases; J trimming: 0 bases; junction bases outside the gene matches: 14. Germline assignment: CDR1 SNHLY and CDR2 FYNNEI. The length of the CDR3 is 16 residues. CDR3 DNA sequence: TGTGCCACCCTCCCCGAAAGACAGGGAGCTAACTATGGCTACACCTTC. Encoded protein: CATLPERQGANYGYTF.

The chain carries TRBV18 and TRBJ2-7, with a tentative D call TRBD1 (5 bases). V gave up 6 bases and J gave up 0 bases, with 12 bases separating them. Germline loops: CDR1 KGHSH, CDR2 LQKENI. The CDR3 covers 14 residues. The CDR3 bases are TGTGCCAGCTCCGAAAGGGGTCTCTCCTACGAGCAGTACTTC. It specifies CASSERGLSYEQYF. The full variable domain, with the rest looked up from reference TRBV18 and TRBJ2-7, is NAGVMQNPRHLVRRRGQEARLRCSPMKGHSHVYWYRQLPEEGLKFMVYLQKENIIDESGMPKERFSAEFPKEGPSILRIQQVVRGDSAAYFCASSERGLSYEQYFGPGTRLTVT.

This clone was picked up a small number of times. The chain employs TRBV5-4 and TRBJ2-3, with D maybe TRBD2 (5 bases). The CDR3 is made up of 16 amino acids. The germline CDR1 and CDR2 sequences are SGHNT and YYREEE (reference sequence). V was cut by 3 bases and J by 0 bases, with 14 bases left in between. CDR3 sequence: CASSSRGETSTDTQYF. In DNA form, the CDR3 reads TGTGCCAGCAGCTCCCGGGGAGAGACTAGCACAGATACGCAGTATTTT.

The rearrangement uses TRBV30 and TRBJ1-5; tentatively, D is TRBD1 (6 bases). The CDR3 is 14 amino acids. Germline-derived CDR1 and CDR2 are GTSNPN and SVGIG (reference sequence). Trimming shortened V by 3 bases and J by 7 bases, and 16 bases separated the two germline ends. CDR3 DNA sequence: TGTGCCTGGAGCCCCGGGGGGGCAGGGCAGCCCCAGCATTTT. Its protein is CAWSPGGAGQPQHF.

The gene calls are TRBV9 and TRBJ1-5; weak D call: TRBD1 (6 bases). Germline assignment: CDR1 SGDLS and CDR2 YYNGEE. With 4 bases removed from V and 7 bases from J, the gap between germline ends came to 18 bases. The CDR3 is made up of 15 amino acids. DNA for the CDR3: TGTGCCAGCAGCCCCTTCGGGGGGGGCGGACAGCCCCAGCATTTT. Translating it yields CASSPFGGGGQPQHF.

The chain joins TRBV14 to TRBJ1-2, with TRBD1 identical over 9 bases. The CDR3 contains 13 residues. CDR1 is SGHDN and CDR2 is FVKESK in the germline V gene. The CDR3 DNA reads TGTCCGGGACAGGGTATTTCCAACTATGGCTACACCTTC. It codes for CPGQGISNYGYTF.

The chain's CDR3 is CASSLGGDPYNEQFF. CDR3 sequence (DNA): TGTGCCAGCAGCTTAGGAGGGGATCCCTACAATGAGCAGTTCTTC. V and J are TRBV13 and TRBJ2-1; D perhaps matches TRBD1 (5 bases). The CDR3 runs to 15 residues. The ends were cut back, 0 bases at V and 2 bases at J, with 8 bases in the middle. Germline CDR1 PRHDT, CDR2 FYEKMQ (reference sequence).

This clone was seen only once. The chain combines TRBV7-9 with TRBJ2-3; 7 nucleotides match TRBD2. CDR3 length: 15 amino acids. Losses at the gene ends were 0 bases for V and 3 bases for J; bases not matched to a gene: 3. CDR1 SEHNR and CDR2 FQNEAQ come from the germline V gene (reference sequence). The CDR3 region is CASSLAGGWTDTQYF. The CDR3 bases are TGTGCCAGCAGCTTAGCGGGGGGGTGGACAGATACGCAGTATTTT.

This clone was detected only once. The chain employs TRBV5-1 and TRBJ2-1; TRBD2 might be the D (5 bases). The CDR3 is 15 residues long. Between the trimmed V and J ends, which lost 4 bases and 6 bases, there was a span of 17 bases. From germline, CDR1 is SGHRS and CDR2 YFSETQ. The CDR3 DNA reads as TGCGCCAGCAGCCCTACGGGGAGCTTTTCCAATGAGCAGTTCTTC. Amino acids: CASSPTGSFSNEQFF.

The chain recombines TRBV4-2 with TRBJ2-3, with D tentatively TRBD2 (5 bases). The CDR3 is 18 amino acids. The germline gives CDR1 LGHNA, CDR2 YNFKEQ. Between the trimmed V and J ends, which lost 0 bases and 4 bases, there was a span of 20 bases. The CDR3 spells CASSQDAPRSGRSDTQYF. CDR3 coding DNA: TGTGCCAGCAGCCAAGATGCCCCGCGGAGCGGCCGGTCAGATACGCAGTATTTT.